This TCR beta chain was identified in a study of T-cell reconstitution after alpha-beta-depleted transplantation in children. Unique molecular identifiers featured in how the TCRbeta library was prepared. TCRdb called the PCR reads again in MiXCR, with one record for every CDR3 protein. This table holds about 360,000 distinct CDR3 sequences, 10% to 15% found once. V gave up 5 bases and J gave up 3 bases, with 13 bases separating them. Per germline, CDR1 MNHEY and CDR2 SVGAGI. This CDR3 is 14 amino acids long. This chain connects TRBV6-5 to TRBJ2-5, with D possibly being TRBD1 or TRBD2 (5 bases each). The sequenced sample was PBMCs, obtained from the stem cell graft. The TCR was taken from a human donor who donated a stem cell graft to a child with Fanconi anemia. Here the CDR3 DNA reads TGTGCCAGCAGTCACACCGGGACGGAAGAGACCCAGTACTTC. Translation: CASSHTGTEETQYF.